A selection of T cell receptor beta chains follows, all from one sample in a study of cytomegalovirus exposure and HLA in healthy donors. The assay was immunoSEQ multiplex PCR, and TCRdb's table has in-frame clones only and misses some. Found here are about 120,000 clones, approximately 70% of them singletons; the top ten hold more than 8%. Sequenced input: PBMCs. The receptors were gathered from a woman aged 40 to 50 in good health and CMV-seropositive. Each CDR3 is given with its conserved first and last residue. D genes are given only for firm matches. Not all rows give a size; the values are once, few, many and, for expanded clones, a class.

clone_size	v_call	d_call	j_call	cdr3_aa	cdr3_nt
-	TRBV19	-	TRBJ2-5	CASSIDGGSKETQYF	TGTGCCAGTAGTATAGATGGTGGCAGTAAAGAGACCCAGTACTTC
-	TRBV15	TRBD2	TRBJ2-1	CATSRDFSAGGNEQFF	TGTGCCACCAGCAGAGATTTTTCGGCGGGAGGCAATGAGCAGTTCTTC
-	TRBV7-2	-	TRBJ2-2	CASYDGGIANTGELFF	TGTGCCAGCTACGATGGAGGCATCGCGAACACCGGGGAGCTGTTTTTT
-	TRBV9	TRBD1	TRBJ2-7	CASSGRDRAYEQYF	TGTGCCAGCAGCGGGAGGGACAGGGCGTACGAGCAGTACTTC
few	TRBV7-9	-	TRBJ2-2	CASSSRESTGELFF	TGTGCCAGCAGCTCCCGGGAGAGCACCGGGGAGCTGTTTTTT
-	TRBV19	TRBD2	TRBJ2-1	CASSIGGRGYNEQFF	TGTGCCAGTAGTATAGGCGGGAGAGGCTACAATGAGCAGTTCTTC
-	TRBV19	-	TRBJ2-3	CASSAVLRGTDTQYF	TGTGCCAGTAGTGCTGTACTAAGAGGGACAGATACGCAGTATTTT
-	TRBV27	TRBD2	TRBJ2-6	CASSLRPRTSGSSGANVLTF	TGTGCCAGCAGTTTACGGCCCCGGACTAGCGGGAGCTCCGGGGCCAACGTCCTGACTTTC
once	TRBV19	-	TRBJ1-5	CATHPRGGNQPQHF	TGTGCCACCCACCCTCGGGGTGGCAATCAGCCCCAGCATTTT
-	TRBV28	TRBD2	TRBJ2-5	CASSLTSGGQETQYF	TGTGCCAGCAGCCTGACGTCGGGGGGCCAAGAGACCCAGTACTTC
-	TRBV27	-	TRBJ1-2	CASSYSDRNYGYTF	TGTGCCAGCAGTTATTCGGACAGAAACTATGGCTACACCTTC
-	TRBV6-5	TRBD2	TRBJ2-1	CASISGGRNEQFF	TGTGCCAGCATCAGCGGGGGTAGGAATGAGCAGTTCTTC
few	TRBV25-1	TRBD2	TRBJ2-3	CASTKAGGGTDTQYF	TGTGCCAGCACTAAAGCGGGAGGTGGCACAGATACGCAGTATTTT
few	TRBV19	-	TRBJ2-2	CASSIVTIQGTGELFF	TGTGCCAGTAGTATAGTAACTATTCAGGGCACCGGGGAGCTGTTTTTT
-	TRBV30	-	TRBJ2-5	CAWSVRLQETQYF	TGTGCCTGGAGTGTTCGGTTACAAGAGACCCAGTACTTC
few	TRBV7-9	-	TRBJ2-1	CASSLASEQFF	TGTGCCAGCAGCTTAGCGAGTGAGCAGTTCTTC
-	TRBV6-1	TRBD1	TRBJ1-1	CASSPGTGGWTEAFF	TGTGCCAGCAGTCCCGGGACAGGGGGCTGGACTGAAGCTTTCTTT
-	TRBV2	-	TRBJ2-5	CASSESRGKETQYF	TGTGCCAGCAGTGAAAGTAGGGGGAAGGAGACCCAGTACTTC
-	TRBV15	TRBD2	TRBJ2-1	CATSRDASGYNEQFF	TGTGCCACCAGCAGAGACGCTAGCGGGTACAATGAGCAGTTCTTC
-	TRBV30	TRBD2	TRBJ2-5	CAWSVGLATQETQYF	TGTGCCTGGAGTGTGGGACTAGCTACCCAAGAGACCCAGTACTTC
-	TRBV9	-	TRBJ1-2	CASSVAGGYNYGYTF	TGTGCCAGCAGCGTAGCGGGGGGCTATAACTATGGCTACACCTTC
-	TRBV5-4	TRBD1	TRBJ2-6	CASSSRDRAPSGANVLTF	TGTGCCAGCAGCTCCCGGGACAGGGCCCCCTCTGGGGCCAACGTCCTGACTTTC
-	TRBV7-9	TRBD1	TRBJ2-1	CASSPRGPVGYNEQFF	TGTGCCAGCAGCCCCAGGGGGCCCGTGGGTTACAATGAGCAGTTCTTC
-	TRBV7-2	-	TRBJ1-1	CASSQGVNTEAFF	TGTGCCAGCAGCCAGGGCGTGAACACTGAAGCTTTCTTT
-	TRBV5-1	TRBD2	TRBJ2-3	CASSTQTSGTPDTQYF	TGCGCCAGCAGCACACAGACTAGCGGGACCCCAGATACGCAGTATTTT
few	TRBV4-2	TRBD1	TRBJ2-7	CASSFGQGEDEQYF	TGTGCCAGCAGCTTTGGACAGGGGGAGGACGAGCAGTACTTC
-	TRBV28	-	TRBJ1-1	CASSLANSLNTEAFF	TGTGCCAGCAGTTTAGCGAACAGCTTGAACACTGAAGCTTTCTTT
few	TRBV29-1	TRBD1	TRBJ1-2	CSVLQGDYGYTF	TGCAGCGTCCTACAGGGGGATTATGGCTACACCTTC
few	TRBV28	-	TRBJ2-7	CASSSPQTVFYEQYF	TGTGCCAGCAGTTCACCCCAAACAGTGTTCTACGAGCAGTACTTC
-	TRBV18	-	TRBJ2-1	CASSPGRGNEQFF	TGTGCCAGCTCACCGGGCAGGGGCAATGAGCAGTTCTTC
-	TRBV10-3	-	TRBJ1-2	CAISESPTPISTYGYTF	TGTGCCATCAGTGAGTCCCCGACTCCAATTTCTACCTATGGCTACACCTTC
-	TRBV15	-	TRBJ1-2	CATSSPGTNYGYTF	TGTGCCACCAGCAGCCCCGGGACTAACTATGGCTACACCTTC
-	TRBV30	-	TRBJ1-2	CAWSVGDPRRDWGDYGYTF	TGTGCCTGGAGTGTAGGGGACCCAAGACGGGACTGGGGGGACTATGGCTACACCTTC
-	TRBV2	TRBD1	TRBJ1-4	CASNRDRSPTTNEKLFF	TGTGCCAGCAACCGGGACAGGAGTCCTACAACTAATGAAAAACTGTTTTTT
few	TRBV4-2	-	TRBJ2-1	CASSLPEGGAQTYNEQFF	TGTGCCAGCAGCCTCCCGGAAGGGGGGGCCCAGACCTACAATGAGCAGTTCTTC
few	TRBV16	TRBD1	TRBJ1-1	CASSQNDRGQAFF	TGTGCCAGCAGCCAGAACGACAGGGGGCAGGCTTTCTTT
-	TRBV28	TRBD2	TRBJ2-1	CASSPRLAGPLGLQFF	TGTGCCAGCAGTCCCCGACTAGCGGGACCCCTCGGGTTGCAGTTCTTC
-	TRBV4-1	TRBD2	TRBJ2-7	CASSQDIAGGPYEQYF	TGCGCCAGCAGCCAAGATATTGCGGGAGGGCCCTACGAGCAGTACTTC
-	TRBV2	TRBD2	TRBJ2-2	CASSEGTSGFTGELFF	TGTGCCAGCAGTGAGGGGACTAGCGGGTTTACCGGGGAGCTGTTTTTT
few	TRBV7-9	-	TRBJ2-7	CASSLAVLNSYEQYF	TGTGCCAGCAGCTTAGCGGTTCTAAACTCCTACGAGCAGTACTTC